The T cell receptor beta chain under discussion was sequenced for a study of spatial heterogeneity in lung cancer (dated by TCRdb to between 2018 and 2021). For the study in its entirety: More beta-chain than alpha-chain transcripts were consistently detected, likely reflecting higher beta-chain transcript abundance. In the raw uncorrected reads, each unique combination of TCR and UMI appeared on average more than ten times. In non-small cell lung cancer, the study made a quantitative comparison of TCR alpha and beta repertoires among multiple tumor regions, matched nontumor lung and blood. Nonsynonymous mutation counts, determined by whole-exome sequencing of tumor tissue, were related to features of the TCR repertoire. Both alpha and beta chains were TCR-sequenced in samples taken at surgery, namely 220 tumor regions, approximately 66 matched nontumor lung samples and about 58 PBMC samples.

Libraries were built with 5' RACE. The data were produced on a NextSeq 500. The TCR library protocol attached a unique molecular identifier to each TCR cDNA molecule to allow correction of PCR and sequencing errors. The study's own analysis went as follows. TCR identification, UMI-based error correction and CDR3 extraction were performed with Decombinator tools. Expanded TCRs were defined as those above a frequency of 2 per 1,000, corresponding to the top 1% of the tumor frequency distribution. Rényi diversity was computed with the R vegan package after subsampling each repertoire 100 times to 5,000 TCRs. CDR3 similarity networks were constructed using string-kernel similarity of amino acid triplets, with links drawn between CDR3s whose pairwise similarity was above 0.82. The raw public data were reprocessed by TCRdb itself: fastp quality trimming at Q25, MiXCR clonotype calling, in-frame beta chains only. CDR3 protein sequences are deduplicated, and each keeps its most common genes and DNA. None of the V and J calls come from the authors' own analysis; TCRdb made them. Recorded for this sample are 30,000 to 40,000 distinct CDR3 sequences; 5.2% of them occurred a single time. The top ten clones comprise 20% to 30% of the sample.

This clonotype came up many times. Its antigen remains undetermined. One base away there is no much larger clone; base qualities are not given. V loses 3 bases at its end and J loses 3 bases; junction bases beyond the gene matches: 9. Via the germline V gene, CDR1 is MDHEN and CDR2 SYDVKM. The CDR3 numbers 17 residues from cysteine through phenylalanine. The sequence is cut down to CDR3 DNA, 51 bases in frame from base 1. General findings and caveats noted by the study authors: Confirming at a functional level the hypothesis that regional TCRs recognize regional mutations was considered to require additional single-cell paired TCR alpha and beta sequencing. Ubiquitous expanded tumor TCRs showed up in blood more often at tumor resection than at routine follow-up.

Per the publication, the time point label means: sample taken at primary tumor resection. TCR sequencing used whole RNA extracted from tumor and nontumor lung tissue, or from cryopreserved PBMC samples, without cell sorting. Samples were obtained from about 75 patients with early-stage, untreated non-small cell lung cancer from the lung TRACERx cohort. A patient was chosen for TCR sequencing only when enough RNA was available from at least two tumor regions. The receptor chain draws on TRBV28 and TRBJ2-7; TRBD2 fits 12 bases in the junction. Sequenced material: PBMCs, taken at surgery. The sequence was obtained from a female donor with early-stage non-small cell lung cancer. The CDR3 amino acid sequence is: CASSFVLGLAGIYEQYF. The DNA reads TGTGCCAGCAGTTTCGTGCTAGGACTAGCGGGGATCTACGAGCAGTACTTC.